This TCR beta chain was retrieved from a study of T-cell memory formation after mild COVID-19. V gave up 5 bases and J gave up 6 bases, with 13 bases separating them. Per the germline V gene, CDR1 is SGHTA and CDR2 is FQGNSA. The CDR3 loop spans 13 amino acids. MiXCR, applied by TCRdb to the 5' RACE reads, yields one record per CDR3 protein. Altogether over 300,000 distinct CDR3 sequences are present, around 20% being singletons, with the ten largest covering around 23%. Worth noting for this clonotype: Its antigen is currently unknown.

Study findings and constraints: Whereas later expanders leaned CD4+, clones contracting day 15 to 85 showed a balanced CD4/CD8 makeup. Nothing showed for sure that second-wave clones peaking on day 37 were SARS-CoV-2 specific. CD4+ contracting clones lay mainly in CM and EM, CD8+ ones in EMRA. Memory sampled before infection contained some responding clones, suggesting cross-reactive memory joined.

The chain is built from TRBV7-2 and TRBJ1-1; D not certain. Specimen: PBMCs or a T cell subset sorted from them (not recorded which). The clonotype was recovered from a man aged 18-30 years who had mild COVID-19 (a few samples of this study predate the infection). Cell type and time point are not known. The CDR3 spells CASSTYGVSEAFF. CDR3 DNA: TGTGCCAGCAGCACTTACGGGGTCTCTGAAGCTTTCTTT.